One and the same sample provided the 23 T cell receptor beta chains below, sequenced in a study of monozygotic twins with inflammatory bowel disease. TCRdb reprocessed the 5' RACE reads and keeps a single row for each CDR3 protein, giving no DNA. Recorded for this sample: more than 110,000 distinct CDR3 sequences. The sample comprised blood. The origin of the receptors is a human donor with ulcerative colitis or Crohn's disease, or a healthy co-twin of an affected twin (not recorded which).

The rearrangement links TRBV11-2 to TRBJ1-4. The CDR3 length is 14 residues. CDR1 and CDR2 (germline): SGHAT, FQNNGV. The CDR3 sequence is CASSLGQVGEKLFF.

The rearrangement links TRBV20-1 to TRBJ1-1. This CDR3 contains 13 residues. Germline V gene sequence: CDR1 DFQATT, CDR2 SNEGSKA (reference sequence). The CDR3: CSARDPGRTEAFF.

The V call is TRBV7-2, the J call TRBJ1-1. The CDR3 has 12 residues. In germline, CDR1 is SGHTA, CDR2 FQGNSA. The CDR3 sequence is CASSFADTEAFF. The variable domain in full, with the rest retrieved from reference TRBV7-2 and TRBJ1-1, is GAGVSQSPSNKVTEKGKDVELRCDPISGHTALYWYRQSLGQGLEFLIYFQGNSAPDKSGLPSDRFSAERTGGSVSTLTIQRTQQEDSAVYLCASSFADTEAFFGQGTRLTVV.

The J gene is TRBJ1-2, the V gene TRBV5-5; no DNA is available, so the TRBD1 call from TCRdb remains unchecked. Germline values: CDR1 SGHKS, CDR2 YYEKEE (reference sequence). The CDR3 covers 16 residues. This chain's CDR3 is CASSLALLTGNYGYTF. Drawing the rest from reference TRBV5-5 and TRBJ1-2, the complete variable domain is DAGVTQSPTHLIKTRGQQVTLRCSPISGHKSVSWYQQVLGQGPQFIFQYYEKEERGRGNFPDRFSARQFPNYSSELNVNALLLGDSALYLCASSLALLTGNYGYTFGSGTRLTVV.

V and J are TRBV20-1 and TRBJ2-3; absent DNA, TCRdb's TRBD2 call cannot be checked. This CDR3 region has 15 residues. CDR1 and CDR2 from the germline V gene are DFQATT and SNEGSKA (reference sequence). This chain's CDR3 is CTNGGVAGWADTQYF.

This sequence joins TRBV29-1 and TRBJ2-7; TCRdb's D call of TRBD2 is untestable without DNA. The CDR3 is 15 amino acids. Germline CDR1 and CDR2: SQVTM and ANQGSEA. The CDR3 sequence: CSIRDTGVLRVEQYF.

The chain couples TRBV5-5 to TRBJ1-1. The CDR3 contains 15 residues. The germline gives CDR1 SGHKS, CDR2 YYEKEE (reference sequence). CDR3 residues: CASSWGGGMNTEAFF.

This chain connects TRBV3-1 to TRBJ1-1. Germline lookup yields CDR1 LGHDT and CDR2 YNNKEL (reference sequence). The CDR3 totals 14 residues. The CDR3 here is CASTVRERAAEAFF.

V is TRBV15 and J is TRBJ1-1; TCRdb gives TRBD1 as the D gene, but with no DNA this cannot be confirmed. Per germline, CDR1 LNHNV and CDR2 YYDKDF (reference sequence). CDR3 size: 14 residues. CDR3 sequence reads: CATSLDRVNTEAFF.

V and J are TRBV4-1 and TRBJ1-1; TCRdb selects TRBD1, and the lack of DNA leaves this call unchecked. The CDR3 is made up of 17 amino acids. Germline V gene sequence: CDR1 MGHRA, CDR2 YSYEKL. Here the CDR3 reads CASSPQVFHIQNTEAFF.

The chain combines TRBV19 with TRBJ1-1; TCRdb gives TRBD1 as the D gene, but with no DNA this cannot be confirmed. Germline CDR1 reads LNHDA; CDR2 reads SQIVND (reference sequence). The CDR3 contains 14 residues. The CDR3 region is CASSTGARYTEAFF. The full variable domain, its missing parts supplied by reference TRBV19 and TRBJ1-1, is DGGITQSPKYLFRKEGQNVTLSCEQNLNHDAMYWYRQDPGQGLRLIYYSQIVNDFQKGDIAEGYSVSREKKESFPLTVTSAQKNPTAFYLCASSTGARYTEAFFGQGTRLTVV.

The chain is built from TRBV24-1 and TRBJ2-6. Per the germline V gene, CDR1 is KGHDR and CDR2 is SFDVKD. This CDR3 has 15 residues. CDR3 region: CATSDLERGANVLTF.

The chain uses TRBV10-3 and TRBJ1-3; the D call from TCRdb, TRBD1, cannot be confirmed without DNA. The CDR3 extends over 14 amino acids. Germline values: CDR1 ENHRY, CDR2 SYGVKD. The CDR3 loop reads CAIKTGGIGNTIYF.

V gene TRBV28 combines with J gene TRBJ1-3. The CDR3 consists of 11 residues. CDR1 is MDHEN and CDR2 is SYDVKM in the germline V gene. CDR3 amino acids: CASSLENTIYF.

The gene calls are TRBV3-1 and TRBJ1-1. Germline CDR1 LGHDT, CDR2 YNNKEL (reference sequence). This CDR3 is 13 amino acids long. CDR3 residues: CASSPRRGTEAFF.

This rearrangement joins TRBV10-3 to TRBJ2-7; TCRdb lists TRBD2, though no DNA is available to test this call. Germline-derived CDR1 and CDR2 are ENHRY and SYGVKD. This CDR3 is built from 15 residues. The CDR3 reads CAISEDAGSMGEQYF.

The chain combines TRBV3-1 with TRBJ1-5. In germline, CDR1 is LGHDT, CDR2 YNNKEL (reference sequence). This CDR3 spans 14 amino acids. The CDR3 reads CASSQEVSNQPQHF.

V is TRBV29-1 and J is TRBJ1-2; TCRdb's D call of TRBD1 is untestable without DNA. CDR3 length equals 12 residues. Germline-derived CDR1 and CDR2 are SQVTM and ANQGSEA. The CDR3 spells CSVVQDGGGYTF.

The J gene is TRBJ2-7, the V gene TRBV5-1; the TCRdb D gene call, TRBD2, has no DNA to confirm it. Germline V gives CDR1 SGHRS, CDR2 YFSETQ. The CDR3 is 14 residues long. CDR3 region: CASSSQASGYEQYF.

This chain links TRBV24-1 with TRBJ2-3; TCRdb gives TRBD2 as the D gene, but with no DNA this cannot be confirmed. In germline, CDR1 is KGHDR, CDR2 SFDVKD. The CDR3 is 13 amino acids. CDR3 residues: CATSGGFADTQYF.

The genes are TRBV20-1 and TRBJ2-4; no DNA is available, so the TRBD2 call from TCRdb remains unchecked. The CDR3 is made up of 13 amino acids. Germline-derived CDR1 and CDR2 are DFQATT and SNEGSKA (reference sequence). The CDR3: CSARGEAKNIQYF.

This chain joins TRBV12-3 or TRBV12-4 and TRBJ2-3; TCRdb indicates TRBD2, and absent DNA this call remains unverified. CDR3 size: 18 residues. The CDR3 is CASRGLAGSPSVGDTQYF.

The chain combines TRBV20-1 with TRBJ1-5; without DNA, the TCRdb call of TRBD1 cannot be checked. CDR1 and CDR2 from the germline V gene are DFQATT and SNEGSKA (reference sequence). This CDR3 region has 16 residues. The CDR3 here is CSARDSGTGSNQPQHF.